Shown below are 27 T cell receptor beta chains from a single sample sequenced in a study of a mutant IDH1 vaccine in newly diagnosed glioma. No antigen is known for these receptors. Regarding time point: week 47, end of study. Topical imiquimod accompanied each vaccine dose, which consisted of 300 ug of mutant IDH1 20-mer peptide. Clones were sequenced by immunoSEQ multiplex PCR, and TCRdb holds only the in-frame ones, with some missing. The table includes approximately 50,000 clones, under 85% detected once. This material consisted of PBMCs, taken from a glioma patient whose treatment included an IDH1 peptide vaccine. The receptor source for this set is a woman between 45 and 60 years old with glioma.

The chain employs TRBV27 and TRBJ1-2; D remains unclear. The CDR3 spans 13 residues. V lost 0 bases to trimming and J lost 6 bases, with 8 bases between them. Per the germline V gene, CDR1 is MNHEY and CDR2 is SMNVEV (reference sequence). The DNA of the CDR3 is TGTGCCAGCAGTTTATCAGGAGGTCATGGCTACACCTTC. It specifies CASSLSGGHGYTF.

This chain uses TRBV9 with TRBJ1-6, with 9 bases that match TRBD1. The CDR3 consists of 14 residues. Germline V gives CDR1 SGDLS, CDR2 YYNGEE. Trimming removed 4 bases from V and 9 bases from J; junction bases left unmatched: 5. The CDR3 nucleotides are TGTGCCAGCAGCACGGGGACAGGGCGTTCACCCCTCCACTTT. It yields the protein CASSTGTGRSPLHF.

The CDR3 region has the DNA TGTGCTAGTGGACGGGACAGGGGCGAGCAGTACTTC. Translation: CASGRDRGEQYF. The rearrangement joins TRBV12-5 to TRBJ2-7; 10 nucleotides match TRBD1. This CDR3 has 12 residues. With V trimmed by 6 bases and J by 6 bases, 2 bases remained unmatched. The germline V gene has CDR1 LGHNT and CDR2 FRNRAP.

Regarding this clone: The junction differs from germline at one of its ends, possibly a read error. The rearrangement uses TRBV5-1 and TRBJ2-1, with 8 nucleotides matching TRBD1. This CDR3 is built from 14 residues. Germline V gene lookup returns CDR1 SGHRS and CDR2 YFSETQ. The DNA of the CDR3 is TGCGCCAGCACCTTGGGACAGGAGGAGAATGAGCAGTTCTTC. Translated, it gives CASTLGQEENEQFF.

The DNA for the CDR3 is TGTGCCACCAGCAGAGGGACCTCGGGGGATACGCAGTATTTT. Protein: CATSRGTSGDTQYF. The chain is built from TRBV15 and TRBJ2-3; D may be TRBD2 (5 bases). V lost 1 base, J lost 6 bases, and 11 bases lay in between. Per germline, CDR1 LNHNV and CDR2 YYDKDF (reference sequence). The CDR3 runs 14 residues. Filled out from reference TRBV15 and TRBJ2-3, the complete variable domain reads DAMVIQNPRYQVTQFGKPVTLSCSQTLNHNVMYWYQQKSSQAPKLLFHYYDKDFNNEADTPDNFQSRRPNTSFCFLDIRSPGLGDTAMYLCATSRGTSGDTQYFGPGTRLTVL.

This chain uses TRBV7-9 with TRBJ2-2, with 8 bases identical to TRBD2. This CDR3 comprises 16 residues. The germline V gene encodes CDR1 SEHNR and CDR2 FQNEAQ (reference sequence). Trimming cost V 5 bases and J 5 bases; bases outside gene matches: 10. CDR3: CASSTGSGGPTGELFF. The CDR3, as DNA: TGTGCCAGCAGCACAGGGAGCGGGGGACCAACCGGGGAGCTGTTTTTT.

The chain joins TRBV15 to TRBJ1-2; 7 bases are a match to TRBD1. Germline CDR1 LNHNV, CDR2 YYDKDF (reference sequence). V dropped 9 bases and J dropped 0; count of bases not matched to a gene: 10. This CDR3 region has 15 residues. The CDR3 spells CATNQLTGSNYGYTF. The CDR3 region has the DNA TGTGCCACGAACCAACTGACAGGGTCTAACTATGGCTACACCTTC. The complete variable domain, with remaining parts taken from reference TRBV15 and TRBJ1-2, reads DAMVIQNPRYQVTQFGKPVTLSCSQTLNHNVMYWYQQKSSQAPKLLFHYYDKDFNNEADTPDNFQSRRPNTSFCFLDIRSPGLGDTAMYLCATNQLTGSNYGYTFGSGTRLTVV.

The rearrangement joins TRBV6-5 to TRBJ2-5; D perhaps matches TRBD1 (6 bases). Germline CDR1 reads MNHEY; CDR2 reads SVGAGI. The V end lost 6 bases, the J end lost 9 bases, and 20 bases lay between the germline ends. The length of the CDR3 is 14 residues. The CDR3 nucleotides read TGTGCCAGCAGCTTTACTGAGGGGGAATATCCCCAGTACTTC. It codes for CASSFTEGEYPQYF.

The J gene is TRBJ1-4, the V gene TRBV2; 7 bases match TRBD1. The CDR3 length is 18 residues. The V segment lost 8 bases and the J segment 4 bases; nucleotides outside the gene matches: 19. CDR1 and CDR2 (germline): SNHLY, FYNNEI. In nucleotides, the CDR3 is TGTGCCAGCGACGACGAGGGACAGAGTAAATGGATTAATGAAAAACTGTTTTTT. Its translation is CASDDEGQSKWINEKLFF.

V usage is TRBV9 and J usage is TRBJ2-2, with D hard to call. Germline V gives CDR1 SGDLS, CDR2 YYNGEE. There are 14 residues in the CDR3. V dropped 2 bases and J dropped 0 bases, with 5 bases sitting between them. CDR3 DNA: TGTGCCAGCAGCGTGGATACGAACACCGGGGAGCTGTTTTTT. It is translated as CASSVDTNTGELFF.

V and J are TRBV7-9 and TRBJ1-2; D perhaps matches TRBD1 (5 bases). V gave up 3 bases and J gave up 0 bases, with 20 bases separating them. Germline CDR1 and CDR2: SEHNR and FQNEAQ (reference sequence). The CDR3 contains 18 residues. The CDR3: CASSFKQIDSSPNYGYTF. DNA of the CDR3: TGTGCCAGCAGCTTTAAGCAGATCGACAGTTCCCCTAACTATGGCTACACCTTC.

V usage is TRBV28 and J usage is TRBJ2-7; a weak D match, TRBD2 (5 bases). The CDR3 spans 12 residues. V was shortened by 5 bases and J by 7 bases, with 12 bases between the two germline ends. Germline-derived CDR1 and CDR2 are MDHEN and SYDVKM. The CDR3 spells CASSLVGEEQYF. Here the CDR3 DNA reads TGTGCCAGCAGTCTCGTGGGAGAGGAGCAGTACTTC. The entire variable domain, with the rest obtained from reference TRBV28 and TRBJ2-7, is as follows: DVKVTQSSRYLVKRTGEKVFLECVQDMDHENMFWYRQDPGLGLRLIYFSYDVKMKEKGDIPEGYSVSREKKERFSLILESASTNQTSMYLCASSLVGEEQYFGPGTRLTVT.

The chain is built from TRBV6-4 and TRBJ1-1; TRBD1 is a possible D gene (6 bases). This CDR3 has 12 amino acids. Germline-derived CDR1 and CDR2 are MRHNA and SNTAGT. Trimming left V 3 bases short and J 10 bases short, with 12 bases between. CDR3 sequence: CASSEGRRGAFF. CDR3 DNA sequence: TGTGCCAGCAGTGAAGGACGCAGGGGAGCTTTCTTT.

The CDR3 DNA reads TGTGCCAGCAGCGATAATCCACTAGCGGGGGGGGTGCGGGATACGCAGTATTTT. Residues: CASSDNPLAGGVRDTQYF. This chain links TRBV7-3 with TRBJ2-3; 13 bases match TRBD2. Trimming took 5 bases from V and 6 from J; bases not matched to a gene: 14. Germline CDR1 and CDR2: SGHTA and FQGTGA. The CDR3 contains 18 residues.

The rearrangement links TRBV5-1 to TRBJ2-7; unclear D gene. This CDR3 contains 13 residues. With 0 bases removed from V and 6 bases from J, the gap between germline ends came to 10 bases. Germline values: CDR1 SGHRS, CDR2 YFSETQ. CDR3 nucleotide sequence: TGCGCCAGCAGCTTGGGACCAGTAAGCGAGCAGTACTTC. It encodes CASSLGPVSEQYF.

The rearrangement joins TRBV6-5 to TRBJ1-2; D may be TRBD1 (6 bases). Germline V gene lookup returns CDR1 MNHEY and CDR2 SVGAGI. The V end was cut by 6 bases, the J end by 6 bases, with 17 bases between. The CDR3 spans 14 residues. The CDR3 DNA reads as TGTGCCAGCAGATACCAGGGGAGCCAAGATGGCTACACCTTC. As protein: CASRYQGSQDGYTF.

This clone was found once. The chain recombines TRBV9 with TRBJ2-1; D not certain. The germline V gene has CDR1 SGDLS and CDR2 YYNGEE. This CDR3 spans 16 amino acids. The V gene lost 0 bases and the J gene lost 2 bases, with 12 bases spanning the gap. CDR3 sequence reads: CASSVVPSRPYNEQFF. The CDR3 DNA is TGTGCCAGCAGCGTAGTCCCCTCTAGGCCCTACAATGAGCAGTTCTTC.

The genes are TRBV30 and TRBJ1-1, with D maybe TRBD1 (5 bases). Trimming cost V 4 bases and J 6 bases, with 15 bases left between them. The CDR3 has 13 amino acids. The V gene's germline CDR1 is GTSNPN and CDR2 SVGIG (reference sequence). Written as DNA, the CDR3 is TGTGCCTGGAAGGCAGGGCGGAGCGCTGAAGCTTTCTTT. Its protein product is CAWKAGRSAEAFF.

The genes are TRBV6-5 and TRBJ2-7; the D call may be TRBD1 or TRBD2 (5 bases each). Trimming cost V 0 bases and J 0 bases, with 12 bases left between them. Germline CDR1 reads MNHEY; CDR2 reads SVGAGI. The CDR3 covers 16 residues. The DNA of the CDR3 is TGTGCCAGCAGTTACTCTCGGGACCTGAGCTCCTACGAGCAGTACTTC. It specifies CASSYSRDLSSYEQYF.

This sequence joins TRBV25-1 and TRBJ2-7; no definite D call. CDR1 and CDR2 (germline): MGHDK, SYGVNS. V lost 1 base and J 2 bases, leaving 6 bases between the germline ends. The CDR3 extends over 13 amino acids. CDR3 loop: CASSESGAYEQYF. In DNA, the CDR3 is TGTGCCAGCAGTGAATCGGGTGCCTACGAGCAGTACTTC.

The chain couples TRBV28 to TRBJ2-7; 8 bases are a match to TRBD1. Germline lookup yields CDR1 MDHEN and CDR2 SYDVKM. CDR3 length equals 15 residues. V dropped 5 bases and J dropped 2; count of bases not matched to a gene: 8. The CDR3: CASSPGQGTPYEQYF. Here the CDR3 DNA reads TGTGCCAGCAGTCCCGGACAGGGTACCCCCTACGAGCAGTACTTC.

This chain connects TRBV7-8 to TRBJ2-7; 8 bases line up with TRBD2. The trim removed 6 bases at V and 2 bases at J, leaving 6 bases unmatched. CDR1 is SGHVS, CDR2 FQNEAQ, per germline. The length of the CDR3 is 14 residues. DNA of the CDR3: TGTGCCAGCAGAGGGCGGGGGGATACCTACGAGCAGTACTTC. This sequence encodes CASRGRGDTYEQYF.

This chain connects TRBV30 to TRBJ2-7; 8 nucleotides match TRBD2. V lost 3 bases, J lost 6 bases, and 7 bases stayed unmatched. The germline CDR1 and CDR2 sequences are GTSNPN and SVGIG (reference sequence). The CDR3 runs to 13 residues. CDR3 sequence reads: CAWSFGRAGEQYF. CDR3 coding DNA: TGTGCCTGGAGCTTCGGGAGGGCGGGCGAGCAGTACTTC.

The rearrangement joins TRBV28 to TRBJ1-5; D remains unclear. The V end lost 3 bases, the J end lost 5 bases, and 5 bases lay between the germline ends. This CDR3 spans 12 amino acids. Germline loops: CDR1 MDHEN, CDR2 SYDVKM. Here the CDR3 DNA reads TGTGCCAGCAGTTTCTCGGATCAGCCCCAGCATTTT. This translates into CASSFSDQPQHF.

The chain joins TRBV6-4 to TRBJ1-1; no clear D gene. This CDR3 is built from 15 residues. Trimming took 2 bases from V and 0 from J, leaving 10 bases between them. Germline V gene lookup returns CDR1 MRHNA and CDR2 SNTAGT. The CDR3 spells CASSDGSLLNTEAFF. The CDR3 nucleotides read TGTGCCAGCAGTGACGGTAGTCTGTTGAACACTGAAGCTTTCTTT.

The chain uses TRBV27 and TRBJ2-3; no firm D call. V lost 5 bases, J lost 4 bases, and 13 bases lay in between. The CDR3 spans 14 residues. Looked up from germline, CDR1 is MNHEY and CDR2 is SMNVEV (reference sequence). The CDR3 spells CASSPFSRADTQYF. CDR3 DNA sequence: TGTGCCAGCAGTCCATTTTCTCGGGCAGATACGCAGTATTTT.

The chain is built from TRBV6-5 and TRBJ2-7; no firm D call. V was trimmed by 10 bases and J by 6 bases, leaving 22 bases between them. The CDR3 has 14 residues. Germline V gives CDR1 MNHEY, CDR2 SVGAGI. The CDR3 reads CATTLQNILAEQYF. The CDR3 nucleotides read TGTGCCACCACTCTCCAGAATATCCTGGCCGAGCAGTACTTC.